These 26 T cell receptor beta chains originate from one sample sequenced in a study of blood T cell repertoires in COVID-19. Profiling relied on immunoSEQ multiplex PCR, and the TCRdb table lists in-frame clones only, not all of them. Here the sample spans around 120,000 clones, over 65% being singletons. Material: peripheral blood. The receptors here all came from a young man with acute or convalescent COVID-19.

As DNA, the CDR3 is TGTGCCACCCGTCCACAGGGAACGGTGGGGAACACTGAAGCTTTCTTT. As protein: CATRPQGTVGNTEAFF. The V gene is TRBV7-9, the J gene TRBJ1-1; possible D gene TRBD1, 6 bases. CDR3 length: 16 residues. The germline gives CDR1 SEHNR, CDR2 FQNEAQ (reference sequence). The germline V and J ends were trimmed by 10 bases and 1 base, with 22 bases remaining between them.

The chain recombines TRBV27 with TRBJ1-1; tentative D call: TRBD1 (5 bases). V was pared by 2 bases and J by 4 bases, with 20 bases between. CDR3 length: 17 amino acids. Germline CDR1 MNHEY, CDR2 SMNVEV (reference sequence). CDR3 nucleotides: TGTGCCAGCAGTTTAGAGTCAGGGTGGCGTTACGGCACTGAAGCTTTCTTT. Protein: CASSLESGWRYGTEAFF.

The gene calls are TRBV9 and TRBJ2-1, with D possibly TRBD1 on 6 matching bases. V was cut by 0 bases and J by 9 bases, with 16 bases left in between. CDR3 length: 15 amino acids. The germline gives CDR1 SGDLS, CDR2 YYNGEE. CDR3 amino acids: CASSVAPGVRSEQFF. CDR3 sequence (DNA): TGTGCCAGCAGCGTAGCTCCAGGGGTTAGGAGTGAGCAGTTCTTC.

V gene TRBV29-1 combines with J gene TRBJ2-5; 12 bases fit TRBD1. The trim removed 5 bases at V and 4 bases at J, leaving 8 bases unmatched. The CDR3 sequence is 15 residues long. CDR1 is SQVTM, CDR2 ANQGSEA, per germline. CDR3 nucleotides: TGCAGCGTTCAGGGACAGGGGGCGAGTGGAGAGACCCAGTACTTC. This gives the protein CSVQGQGASGETQYF.

This clone was detected only a few times. The V call is TRBV9, the J call TRBJ1-1; a weak D match, TRBD1 (6 bases). The V gene lost 4 bases and the J gene lost 5 bases, with 15 bases spanning the gap. CDR3 length: 14 amino acids. The germline CDR1 and CDR2 sequences are SGDLS and YYNGEE. DNA for the CDR3: TGTGCCAGCAGCCAACAGGGTGGGGATACTGAAGCTTTCTTT. Translation: CASSQQGGDTEAFF.

The chain employs TRBV7-9 and TRBJ1-2; no clear D gene. V lost 7 bases to trimming and J lost 6 bases, with 18 bases between them. CDR1 is SEHNR, CDR2 FQNEAQ, per germline (reference sequence). CDR3 length: 14 residues. CDR3 protein: CASTKENRAHGYTF. In DNA form, the CDR3 reads TGTGCCAGCACCAAAGAGAACCGAGCTCATGGCTACACCTTC.

This chain uses TRBV19 with TRBJ1-1; D is unresolved. CDR3 size: 13 residues. Germline CDR1 is LNHDA and CDR2 is SQIVND (reference sequence). Deletions cut 3 bases from V and 1 base from J, with 6 bases between. DNA for the CDR3: TGTGCCAGTAGTATTTGGCCGAACACTGAAGCTTTCTTT. Its translation is CASSIWPNTEAFF.

This chain connects TRBV5-1 to TRBJ2-1, with a tentative D call TRBD2 (6 bases). V lost 0 bases and J lost 10, with 11 bases in between. Germline V gene lookup returns CDR1 SGHRS and CDR2 YFSETQ. The CDR3 consists of 13 residues. CDR3 DNA: TGCGCCAGCAGCTTGGGGCGGGGAGGCGAGCAGTTCTTC. As protein: CASSLGRGGEQFF.

The chain has TRBV5-5 and TRBJ1-5; D not certain. The germline CDR1 and CDR2 sequences are SGHKS and YYEKEE (reference sequence). Trimming removed 0 bases at V and 2 bases at J, with 6 bases between. This CDR3 region has 14 residues. The CDR3 region is CASSLDTRNQPQHF. As DNA, the CDR3 is TGTGCCAGCAGCTTGGACACACGCAATCAGCCCCAGCATTTT.

V gene TRBV7-6 combines with J gene TRBJ1-2; D is possibly TRBD1 (5 bases). The CDR3 spans 14 residues. Trimming removed 1 base from V and 6 bases from J, with 12 bases in between. CDR1 is SGHVS and CDR2 is FNYEAQ in the germline V gene. The CDR3 region is CASSLGTGVDGYTF. The DNA for the CDR3 is TGTGCCAGCAGCTTAGGGACGGGGGTGGATGGCTACACCTTC.

This clone was seen once. The chain has TRBV7-8 and TRBJ2-2, with 11 bases lining up with TRBD2. CDR1 and CDR2 (germline): SGHVS, FQNEAQ. This CDR3 region has 15 residues. After removal of 5 bases from V and 6 bases from J, the junction contained 5 bases not matched to a gene. The DNA of the CDR3 is TGTGCCAGCAGCCGTAGCGGGAGGGAATCCGGGGAGCTGTTTTTT. Protein product: CASSRSGRESGELFF.

The gene calls are TRBV5-6 and TRBJ1-5, with 8 bases that match TRBD1. J was trimmed by 0 bases and V by 4 bases; bases with no gene match: 6. The CDR3 loop spans 16 amino acids. CDR1 and CDR2 from the germline V gene are SGHDT and YYEEEE. CDR3: CASSERQGPSNQPQHF. The CDR3 nucleotides read TGTGCCAGCAGCGAAAGACAGGGGCCTAGCAATCAGCCCCAGCATTTT.

As concerns this clone: At one end, the junction sequence differs from germline, possibly due to a read error. The chain joins TRBV7-7 to TRBJ2-3, with D tentatively TRBD2 (6 bases). The CDR3 has 15 amino acids. Germline values: CDR1 SSHAT, CDR2 FNYEAQ (reference sequence). CDR3 residues: CASSSGRGNTDTQYF. DNA for the CDR3: TGTGCTAGCAGCTCCGGTCGGGGGAACACAGATACGCAGTATTTT. Using reference TRBV7-7 and TRBJ2-3 for the parts outside the CDR3, the full variable domain is GAGVSQSPRYKVTKRGQDVTLRCDPISSHATLYWYQQALGQGPEFLTYFNYEAQPDKSGLPSDRFSAERPEGSISTLTIQRTEQRDSAMYRCASSSGRGNTDTQYFGPGTRLTVL.

This chain uses TRBV3-1 (or the pseudogene TRBV3-2) with TRBJ2-1; D is undetermined. Trimming took off 8 bases at V and 6 bases at J, with 11 bases between the two ends. This CDR3 has 12 residues. Germline assignment: CDR1 LGHDT and CDR2 YNNKEL (reference sequence). This CDR3 reads CASLSGGNEQFF. The CDR3 DNA follows: TGTGCCAGCCTGTCGGGTGGCAATGAGCAGTTCTTC.

CDR3 DNA: TGTGCCAGCAGTTACTCGGCTAGGGGGACGGTCGAGACCCAGTACTTC. This codes for CASSYSARGTVETQYF. This chain links TRBV6-5 with TRBJ2-5, with TRBD1 as a possible D gene (6 bases). The V and J ends lost 0 bases and 5 bases respectively, with 16 bases between them. The germline V gene has CDR1 MNHEY and CDR2 SVGAGI. The CDR3 runs 16 residues.

Comment on this clone: Because the CDR3's place on the DNA is in doubt, the DNA is left out and the CDR3 is given as listed by TCRdb. V and J are TRBV6-6 and TRBJ1-1. The germline CDR1 and CDR2 sequences are MNHNY and SVGAGI (reference sequence). The CDR3 is 15 residues long, ends included. CDR3 in amino acids: CASSLEREMNTEAFF.

The rearrangement uses TRBV11-1 and TRBJ2-7; TRBD1 might be the D (5 bases). Germline-derived CDR1 and CDR2 are SGHAT and FQDESV (reference sequence). Between the trimmed V and J ends, which lost 2 bases and 3 bases, there was a span of 11 bases. CDR3 length equals 14 residues. Written as DNA, the CDR3 is TGTGCCAGCAGCTTACAGGGATTACTCTACGAGCAGTACTTC. Translation gives CASSLQGLLYEQYF.

About this clone itself: Its ends do not fully match the called genes, so a read error is possible. The chain carries TRBV19 and TRBJ2-7, with a tentative D call TRBD1 (5 bases). Germline V gene sequence: CDR1 LNHDA, CDR2 SQIVND (reference sequence). The CDR3 has 14 amino acids. CDR3: CASSIIGESFEQYF. CDR3 nucleotide sequence: TGTGCCAGTAGTATTATAGGGGAATCCTTCGAGCAGTACTTC.

The gene calls are TRBV4-1 and TRBJ1-2, with a tentative D call TRBD1 (5 bases). Germline V gene lookup returns CDR1 MGHRA and CDR2 YSYEKL. There are 15 residues in the CDR3. Trimming stripped 0 bases from V and 7 bases from J, with 15 bases between. The CDR3 DNA is TGCGCCAGCAGCCAAGATGGGCAGGGCTTAAGTGGCTACACCTTC. This codes for CASSQDGQGLSGYTF.

V is TRBV6-2 or TRBV6-3 and J is TRBJ1-5, with 9 bases fitting TRBD1. V lost 5 bases to trimming and J lost 4 bases; unmatched junction nucleotides: 6. There are 15 residues in the CDR3. The V gene's germline CDR1 is MNHEY and CDR2 SVGEGT. The CDR3 sequence: CASSLSDRGNQPQHF. The CDR3 coding sequence is TGTGCCAGCAGTCTCTCAGACAGGGGGAATCAGCCCCAGCATTTT.

The chain couples TRBV6-1 to TRBJ2-6; D ambiguous. Germline V gene lookup returns CDR1 MNHNS and CDR2 SASEGT. V was clipped by 1 base and J by 2 bases, with 6 bases between them. This CDR3 is 15 amino acids long. The CDR3 protein is CASSEGQAGANVLTF. The DNA for the CDR3 is TGTGCCAGCAGTGAAGGGCAGGCTGGGGCCAACGTCCTGACTTTC.

This clone was counted a single time. V is TRBV12-3 or TRBV12-4 and J is TRBJ2-5; maybe TRBD2 (6 bases). The CDR3 runs 13 residues. V lost 3 bases and J lost 5, with 10 bases in between. The CDR3 DNA reads TGTGCCAGCAGTTTCGGGGGTGGGGAGACCCAGTACTTC. This sequence encodes CASSFGGGETQYF.

This chain links TRBV11-2 with TRBJ1-2; 7 bases are shared with TRBD1. V shed 2 bases, J shed 1 base, and the junction held 4 bases outside the gene matches. The CDR3 is 15 amino acids. Germline CDR1 is SGHAT and CDR2 is FQNNGV. Here the CDR3 reads CASSLRDSLNYGYTF. As DNA, the CDR3 is TGTGCCAGCAGCTTACGGGACAGCCTTAACTATGGCTACACCTTC.

V gene TRBV5-4 combines with J gene TRBJ2-7; D may be TRBD2 (6 bases). This CDR3 region has 15 residues. V lost 4 bases, J lost 2 bases, and 16 bases lay in between. Per germline, CDR1 SGHNT and CDR2 YYREEE (reference sequence). The CDR3 protein is CASSPWGEDPYEQYF. In DNA, the CDR3 is TGTGCCAGCAGCCCTTGGGGGGAAGACCCCTACGAGCAGTACTTC.

The chain joins TRBV29-1 to TRBJ1-2, with a weak D call TRBD1 (6 bases). Trimming removed 6 bases from V and 5 bases from J, with 16 bases in between. The germline gives CDR1 SQVTM, CDR2 ANQGSEA. The CDR3 consists of 13 residues. The CDR3 region is CSVVPGVGYGYTF. As DNA, the CDR3 is TGCAGCGTCGTCCCAGGGGTGGGGTATGGCTACACCTTC.

The chain employs TRBV7-2 and TRBJ2-3, with D perhaps TRBD1 (6 bases). Per germline, CDR1 SGHTA and CDR2 FQGNSA. The CDR3 extends over 16 amino acids. The V end was cut by 5 bases, the J end by 1 base, with 16 bases between. DNA for the CDR3: TGTGCCAGCAGCCCGGGGTGGGCAGGGGGCACAGATACGCAGTATTTT. It specifies CASSPGWAGGTDTQYF.